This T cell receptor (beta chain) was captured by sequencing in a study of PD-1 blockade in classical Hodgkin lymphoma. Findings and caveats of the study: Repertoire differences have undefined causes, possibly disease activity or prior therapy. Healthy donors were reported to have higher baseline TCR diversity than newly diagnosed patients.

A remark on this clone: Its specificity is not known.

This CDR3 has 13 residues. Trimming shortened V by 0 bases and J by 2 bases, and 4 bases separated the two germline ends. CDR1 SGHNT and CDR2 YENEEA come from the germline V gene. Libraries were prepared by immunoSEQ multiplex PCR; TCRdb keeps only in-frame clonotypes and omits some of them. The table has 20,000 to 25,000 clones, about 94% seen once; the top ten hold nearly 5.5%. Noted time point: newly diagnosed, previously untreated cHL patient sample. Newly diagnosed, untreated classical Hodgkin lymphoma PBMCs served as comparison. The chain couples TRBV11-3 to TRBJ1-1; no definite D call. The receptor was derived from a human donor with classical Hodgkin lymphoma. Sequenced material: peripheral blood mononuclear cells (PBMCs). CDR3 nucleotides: TGTGCCAGCAGCTTAGAACTTAACACTGAAGCTTTCTTT. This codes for CASSLELNTEAFF.